This TCR beta chain was recorded in a study of blood T cells in healthy people across ages. In regard to this clonotype: This may be a read error, as it is one base from a much larger clone.

Trimming took off 0 bases at V and 11 bases at J, with 16 bases between the two ends. This CDR3 has 14 amino acids. Per the germline V gene, CDR1 is SGHTA and CDR2 is FQGNSA. In each sample, at least 7 million PBMCs were isolated. A J-beta primer mix and a sample-barcoded 5' primer were used in a second PCR of about 7 to 12 cycles. MiXCR, run by TCRdb on the 5' RACE reads, gives a single entry per CDR3 protein. The sample yields 700,000 to 850,000 distinct CDR3 sequences, 35% to 40% seen once. The sequencing sample was made of blood. The sequence was collected from a man aged 18-30 years in good health. The chain has TRBV7-2 and TRBJ2-5, with a tentative D call TRBD1 (6 bases). CDR3 DNA sequence: TGTGCCAGCAGCTTAGCACAGGGAAGCCACAAGCAGTACTTC. Its protein product is CASSLAQGSHKQYF. Drawing the rest from reference TRBV7-2 and TRBJ2-5, the complete variable domain is GAGVSQSPSNKVTEKGKDVELRCDPISGHTALYWYRQSLGQGLEFLIYFQGNSAPDKSGLPSDRFSAERTGGSVSTLTIQRTQQEDSAVYLCASSLAQGSHKQYFGPGTRLLVL.